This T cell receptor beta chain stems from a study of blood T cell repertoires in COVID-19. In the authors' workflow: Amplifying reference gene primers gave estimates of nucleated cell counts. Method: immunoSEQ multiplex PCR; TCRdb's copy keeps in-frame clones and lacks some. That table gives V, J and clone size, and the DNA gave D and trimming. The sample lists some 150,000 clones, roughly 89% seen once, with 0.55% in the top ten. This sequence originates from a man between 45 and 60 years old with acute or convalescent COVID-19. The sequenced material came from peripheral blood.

CDR3 sequence reads: CASSRDISSTDTQYF. The CDR3 DNA follows: TGTGCCAGCAGCCGGGACATATCTAGCACAGATACGCAGTATTTT. V is TRBV5-4 and J is TRBJ2-3; D possibly corresponds to TRBD1 (6 bases). Trimming took off 4 bases at V and 0 bases at J, with 12 bases between the two ends. Germline CDR1 is SGHNT and CDR2 is YYREEE (reference sequence). This CDR3 region has 15 residues.